This T cell receptor (beta chain) was documented in a study of blood T cell repertoires in COVID-19. Study-level background: COVID-19 samples from acute and convalescent phases originated in the United States, Italy and Spain.

Authors' data handling: Amplification of reference gene primers provided the estimated nucleated cell counts. The assay was immunoSEQ multiplex PCR, and TCRdb's table has in-frame clones only and misses some. D and trimming were read from the DNA, whereas the V and J calls and clone size are those reported in that table. The data hold some 14,000 clones, with roughly 88% observed a single time. Germline CDR1 SGHDT, CDR2 YYEEEE. The germline V and J ends were trimmed by 0 bases and 2 bases, with 8 bases remaining between them. The CDR3 sequence is 14 residues long. The chain combines TRBV5-6 with TRBJ2-5, with D possibly matching TRBD1 (5 bases). Sequencing was carried out using peripheral blood. The origin of this receptor is a human donor in a cohort sampled during active COVID-19. The CDR3 nucleotides read TGTGCCAGCAGCTTGGAGACAGTTCAAGAGACCCAGTACTTC. It encodes CASSLETVQETQYF.